What follows are 28 T cell receptor beta chains derived from one specimen sequenced in a study of cytomegalovirus exposure and HLA in healthy donors. With 60 Vbeta and 13 Jbeta primers, the PCR was carried out. Sequenced by immunoSEQ multiplex PCR; TCRdb stores in-frame clones only, minus some. The sample records about 160,000 clones, 81% being singletons. The sample was PBMCs. The receptors originated from a woman between 45 and 65 years old in good health and CMV-seronegative.

The rearrangement joins TRBV28 to TRBJ2-7; 11 bases line up with TRBD2. This CDR3 contains 15 residues. The V segment lost 4 bases and the J segment 2 bases; nucleotides outside the gene matches: 4. Germline V CDR1 and CDR2: MDHEN, SYDVKM. The CDR3 spells CASSYGTSGTYEQYF. The CDR3 region has the DNA TGTGCCAGCAGTTACGGGACTAGCGGAACCTACGAGCAGTACTTC. The full variable domain, its missing parts supplied by reference TRBV28 and TRBJ2-7, is DVKVTQSSRYLVKRTGEKVFLECVQDMDHENMFWYRQDPGLGLRLIYFSYDVKMKEKGDIPEGYSVSREKKERFSLILESASTNQTSMYLCASSYGTSGTYEQYFGPGTRLTVT.

J is TRBJ2-3 and V is TRBV5-4, with 10 positions matching TRBD2. Germline CDR1 and CDR2: SGHNT and YYREEE (reference sequence). With 3 bases clipped from V and 5 bases from J, the junction kept 9 bases outside the gene matches. This CDR3 is 16 amino acids long. Here the CDR3 DNA reads TGTGCCAGCAGCTCGATGGGTAGCGGGGGGATAGATACGCAGTATTTT. The encoded protein is CASSSMGSGGIDTQYF.

The V and J genes are TRBV5-1 and TRBJ2-3, with D uncertain. Germline CDR1 reads SGHRS; CDR2 reads YFSETQ. V was clipped by 3 bases and J by 6 bases, with 17 bases between them. The CDR3 is 15 amino acids. The CDR3 sequence: CASSSTGLSGDTQYF. CDR3 DNA sequence: TGCGCCAGCAGCTCGACCGGTCTATCCGGGGATACGCAGTATTTT.

The chain employs TRBV5-5 and TRBJ1-1, with a possible D match to TRBD1 (6 bases). Trimming pared 4 bases from V and 1 base from J, leaving 20 bases between. This CDR3 has 17 residues. Germline CDR1 is SGHKS and CDR2 is YYEKEE (reference sequence). CDR3 nucleotides: TGTGCCAGCAGCCCCTTGCACCCAGGGGTTGGGAACACTGAAGCTTTCTTT. It is translated as CASSPLHPGVGNTEAFF.

This CDR3 reads CTSSFRTETYEQYF. Written as DNA, the CDR3 is TGCACCAGCAGTTTCCGGACAGAAACCTACGAGCAGTACTTC. This chain uses TRBV1 with TRBJ2-7; the DNA was not used to check the table's D call, TRBD1. TRBV1 is tagged as a pseudogene. The CDR3 is 14 amino acids.

The chain is built from TRBV25-1 and TRBJ1-2, with 7 nucleotides matching TRBD1. The CDR3 has 15 amino acids. With V trimmed by 2 bases and J by 3 bases, 6 bases remained unmatched. Germline V lookup: CDR1 MGHDK, CDR2 SYGVNS. The CDR3 here is CASSEIEGAYYGYTF. In nucleotides, the CDR3 is TGTGCCAGCAGTGAAATAGAGGGGGCCTACTATGGCTACACCTTC.

V gene TRBV7-9 combines with J gene TRBJ1-6; possible D gene TRBD1, 5 bases. Trimming cost V 3 bases and J 7 bases, with 13 bases left between them. The germline CDR1 and CDR2 sequences are SEHNR and FQNEAQ (reference sequence). The length of the CDR3 is 15 residues. The CDR3 DNA reads as TGTGCCAGCAGCTTGGTCATGGGACTGAATTCACCCCTCCACTTT. This codes for CASSLVMGLNSPLHF.

V usage is TRBV5-1 and J usage is TRBJ2-1; TRBD2 is a possible D gene (6 bases). Trimming removed 4 bases at V and 14 bases at J, with 19 bases between. CDR1 is SGHRS and CDR2 is YFSETQ in the germline V gene. This CDR3 contains 13 residues. The CDR3 DNA sequence: TGCGCCAGCAGCACCGGGGAGGCTAAAGGGGAGTTCTTC. It specifies CASSTGEAKGEFF.

This chain uses TRBV28 with TRBJ1-2; D remains unclear. Germline-derived CDR1 and CDR2 are MDHEN and SYDVKM. Trimming cost V 2 bases and J 4 bases, with 8 bases left between them. The CDR3 length is 13 residues. CDR3 loop: CASSLIASYGYTF. DNA for the CDR3: TGTGCCAGCAGTTTAATAGCTTCCTATGGCTACACCTTC.

The chain employs TRBV4-3 and TRBJ2-7, with 10 bases matching TRBD2. The CDR3 has 18 residues. Germline CDR1 and CDR2: LGHNA and YSLEER. After removal of 4 bases from V and 0 bases from J, the junction contained 12 bases not matched to a gene. CDR3 bases: TGCGCCAGCAGCCGAAAAACCGGGACTAGCGAGAGCTCCTACGAGCAGTACTTC. Translation: CASSRKTGTSESSYEQYF.

The chain has TRBV11-2 and TRBJ2-2, with 9 bases lining up with TRBD2. Germline V gives CDR1 SGHAT, CDR2 FQNNGV. The CDR3 covers 15 residues. The V segment lost 6 bases and the J segment 5 bases; nucleotides outside the gene matches: 7. CDR3 protein: CASSLLAGGTGELFF. CDR3 coding DNA: TGTGCCAGCAGTCTACTAGCGGGTGGGACCGGGGAGCTGTTTTTT.

The chain is built from TRBV4-2 and TRBJ1-5; D gene unclear. The germline CDR1 and CDR2 sequences are LGHNA and YNFKEQ. Trimming shortened V by 5 bases and J by 6 bases, and 20 bases separated the two germline ends. The CDR3 sequence is 16 residues long. The CDR3 coding sequence is TGTGCCAGCAGCTCTCAAGACGGGAGGGCCGGTCAGCCCCAGCATTTT. Translated: CASSSQDGRAGQPQHF.

This CDR3 reads CASSIALGRSTNEKLFF. CDR3 nucleotides: TGTGCCAGTAGTATAGCCCTCGGTCGGTCAACTAATGAAAAACTGTTTTTT. V and J are TRBV19 and TRBJ1-4; D uncertain. The CDR3 loop spans 17 amino acids. Trimming cost V 1 base and J 0 bases, with 12 bases left between them. Germline CDR1 is LNHDA and CDR2 is SQIVND (reference sequence). The complete variable domain, with remaining parts taken from reference TRBV19 and TRBJ1-4, reads DGGITQSPKYLFRKEGQNVTLSCEQNLNHDAMYWYRQDPGQGLRLIYYSQIVNDFQKGDIAEGYSVSREKKESFPLTVTSAQKNPTAFYLCASSIALGRSTNEKLFFGSGTQLSVL.

The genes are TRBV7-2 and TRBJ2-7; 8 nucleotides agree with TRBD1. This CDR3 contains 13 residues. Germline loops: CDR1 SGHTA, CDR2 FQGNSA. Trimming took 4 bases from V and 2 from J; bases not matched to a gene: 1. The CDR3 region is CASSSRGPYEQYF. The DNA of the CDR3 is TGTGCCAGCAGCTCCAGGGGGCCCTACGAGCAGTACTTC.

The J gene is TRBJ2-7, the V gene TRBV27; 7 nucleotides match TRBD1. The CDR3 is 13 residues long. V was clipped by 6 bases and J by 4 bases; unmatched bases: 6. The germline CDR1 and CDR2 sequences are MNHEY and SMNVEV (reference sequence). CDR3 sequence: CASRQGQRYEQYF. The CDR3 coding sequence is TGTGCCAGCAGGCAGGGACAGCGATACGAGCAGTACTTC.

J is TRBJ1-1 and V is TRBV7-9; D is uncertain. The CDR3 totals 13 residues. Trimming left V 3 bases short and J 1 base short, with 6 bases between. Germline-derived CDR1 and CDR2 are SEHNR and FQNEAQ (reference sequence). CDR3 region: CASSFSGNTEAFF. The CDR3 coding sequence is TGTGCCAGCAGCTTTTCAGGGAACACTGAAGCTTTCTTT.

There are a few counts of this clone. The CDR3 coding sequence is TGCGCCAGCTCTAGCGGGAGGCCGCGGGAGACCCAGTACTTC. Translated: CASSSGRPRETQYF. The V and J genes are TRBV5-1 and TRBJ2-5; 11 bases are a match to TRBD2. Per germline, CDR1 SGHRS and CDR2 YFSETQ. The CDR3 spans 14 residues. With 7 bases clipped from V and 5 bases from J, the junction kept 7 bases outside the gene matches.

DNA of the CDR3: TGTGCCATCAGTGAGTCTATAGCGGGAGCCTACGAGCAGTACTTC. Translated, it gives CAISESIAGAYEQYF. The chain couples TRBV10-3 to TRBJ2-7, with TRBD2 matching 9 bases. The germline CDR1 and CDR2 sequences are ENHRY and SYGVKD. V dropped 0 bases and J dropped 2; count of bases not matched to a gene: 2. This CDR3 has 15 residues.

The chain joins TRBV2 to TRBJ1-5, with D perhaps TRBD1 (6 bases). Germline CDR1 is SNHLY and CDR2 is FYNNEI. The ends were cut back, 6 bases at V and 7 bases at J, with 10 bases in the middle. The CDR3 covers 12 residues. CDR3 amino acids: CASRGAVQPQHF. DNA for the CDR3: TGTGCCAGCAGGGGGGCGGTACAGCCCCAGCATTTT.

The J gene is TRBJ2-2, the V gene TRBV4-1, with 9 bases that match TRBD2. This CDR3 comprises 16 residues. Unmatched junction bases numbered 10, after V lost 8 bases and J lost 3 bases. Germline assignment: CDR1 MGHRA and CDR2 YSYEKL. CDR3 sequence: CASGGGLAGYTGELFF. In DNA form, the CDR3 reads TGCGCCAGCGGGGGGGGGCTAGCGGGGTACACCGGGGAGCTGTTTTTT.

The chain joins TRBV7-8 to TRBJ2-4; D gene uncertain. The CDR3 is 16 residues long. V lost 4 bases and J lost 0, with 13 bases in between. Germline V gene lookup returns CDR1 SGHVS and CDR2 FQNEAQ. CDR3 in DNA: TGTGCCAGCAGCTCTCGGCTAGGCCTAGCCAAAAACATTCAGTACTTC. This sequence encodes CASSSRLGLAKNIQYF.

This clone occurred a few times. The chain is built from TRBV28 and TRBJ1-1, with 9 bases identical to TRBD1. This CDR3 region has 16 residues. CDR1 and CDR2 from the germline V gene are MDHEN and SYDVKM. The ends lost 6 bases at V and 5 bases at J; junction bases unmatched: 13. In DNA form, the CDR3 reads TGTGCCAGCAGAACCGGGACAGGGTATGAATGGACTGAAGCTTTCTTT. This sequence encodes CASRTGTGYEWTEAFF.

The chain uses TRBV7-6 and TRBJ2-1, with 15 bases aligning to TRBD2. V lost 5 bases, J lost 11 bases, and 7 bases stayed unmatched. CDR3 length: 15 residues. Germline CDR1 reads SGHVS; CDR2 reads FNYEAQ. CDR3 sequence (DNA): TGTGCCAGCAGCACAACCGGGACTAGCGGGAGGCAGCAGTTCTTC. This encodes CASSTTGTSGRQQFF.

The J gene is TRBJ2-1, the V gene TRBV5-4; TRBD1 matches 7 bases. Germline V gene sequence: CDR1 SGHNT, CDR2 YYREEE (reference sequence). The CDR3 is 13 amino acids. V shed 4 bases, J shed 6 bases, and the junction held 4 bases outside the gene matches. CDR3 residues: CASSRTGVNEQFF. The DNA of the CDR3 is TGTGCCAGCAGCAGGACAGGAGTCAATGAGCAGTTCTTC.

This CDR3 reads CASSPGQNYGYTF. CDR3 nucleotides: TGTGCCAGCAGCCCCGGACAGAACTATGGCTACACCTTC. The chain couples TRBV11-2 to TRBJ1-2; D possibly corresponds to TRBD1 (6 bases). This CDR3 region has 13 residues. Germline-derived CDR1 and CDR2 are SGHAT and FQNNGV. With 5 bases removed from V and 2 bases from J, the gap between germline ends came to 9 bases. The complete variable domain, with remaining parts taken from reference TRBV11-2 and TRBJ1-2, reads EAGVAQSPRYKIIEKRQSVAFWCNPISGHATLYWYQQILGQGPKLLIQFQNNGVVDDSQLPKDRFSAERLKGVDSTLKIQPAKLEDSAVYLCASSPGQNYGYTFGSGTRLTVV.

The chain has TRBV6-5 and TRBJ1-6, with 9 nucleotides matching TRBD1. The junction had 4 bases not matched to a gene; V was cut back by 6 bases and J by 7 bases. Looked up from germline, CDR1 is MNHEY and CDR2 is SVGAGI. The CDR3 has 14 amino acids. The CDR3 nucleotides read TGTGCCAGCAGCGGACAGGGGCTAAATTCACCCCTCCACTTT. Its translation is CASSGQGLNSPLHF.

As to this clone: The same CDR3 can be traced to other DNA sequences in this sample. The J gene is TRBJ1-4, the V gene TRBV18; unclear D gene. The CDR3 consists of 13 residues. Trimming pared 3 bases from V and 8 bases from J, leaving 10 bases between. The germline CDR1 and CDR2 sequences are KGHSH and LQKENI. The DNA for the CDR3 is TGTGCCAGCTCACCGTCTGGCGGGGAAAAACTGTTTTTT. Its translation is CASSPSGGEKLFF.

The chain is built from TRBV21-1 and TRBJ2-3; the DNA was not compared with TRBD1, the D call given in the table. TRBV21-1 is annotated as a pseudogene. This CDR3 is 15 amino acids long. The CDR3 region is CASSKYGQGADTQYF. The CDR3 bases are TGTGCCAGCAGCAAATATGGACAGGGGGCAGATACGCAGTATTTT.